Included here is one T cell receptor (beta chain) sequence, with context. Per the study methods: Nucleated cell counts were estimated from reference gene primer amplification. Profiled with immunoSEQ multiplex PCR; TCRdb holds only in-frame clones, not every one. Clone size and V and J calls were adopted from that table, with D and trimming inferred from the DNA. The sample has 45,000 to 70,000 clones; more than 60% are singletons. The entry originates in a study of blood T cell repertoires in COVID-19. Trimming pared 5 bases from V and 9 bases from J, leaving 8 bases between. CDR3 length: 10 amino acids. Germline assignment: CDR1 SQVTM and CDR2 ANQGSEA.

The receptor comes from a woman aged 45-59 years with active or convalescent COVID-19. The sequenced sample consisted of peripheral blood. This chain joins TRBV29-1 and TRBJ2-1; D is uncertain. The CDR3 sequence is CSVRTGEQFF. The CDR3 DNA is TGCAGCGTTCGTACGGGTGAGCAGTTCTTC.